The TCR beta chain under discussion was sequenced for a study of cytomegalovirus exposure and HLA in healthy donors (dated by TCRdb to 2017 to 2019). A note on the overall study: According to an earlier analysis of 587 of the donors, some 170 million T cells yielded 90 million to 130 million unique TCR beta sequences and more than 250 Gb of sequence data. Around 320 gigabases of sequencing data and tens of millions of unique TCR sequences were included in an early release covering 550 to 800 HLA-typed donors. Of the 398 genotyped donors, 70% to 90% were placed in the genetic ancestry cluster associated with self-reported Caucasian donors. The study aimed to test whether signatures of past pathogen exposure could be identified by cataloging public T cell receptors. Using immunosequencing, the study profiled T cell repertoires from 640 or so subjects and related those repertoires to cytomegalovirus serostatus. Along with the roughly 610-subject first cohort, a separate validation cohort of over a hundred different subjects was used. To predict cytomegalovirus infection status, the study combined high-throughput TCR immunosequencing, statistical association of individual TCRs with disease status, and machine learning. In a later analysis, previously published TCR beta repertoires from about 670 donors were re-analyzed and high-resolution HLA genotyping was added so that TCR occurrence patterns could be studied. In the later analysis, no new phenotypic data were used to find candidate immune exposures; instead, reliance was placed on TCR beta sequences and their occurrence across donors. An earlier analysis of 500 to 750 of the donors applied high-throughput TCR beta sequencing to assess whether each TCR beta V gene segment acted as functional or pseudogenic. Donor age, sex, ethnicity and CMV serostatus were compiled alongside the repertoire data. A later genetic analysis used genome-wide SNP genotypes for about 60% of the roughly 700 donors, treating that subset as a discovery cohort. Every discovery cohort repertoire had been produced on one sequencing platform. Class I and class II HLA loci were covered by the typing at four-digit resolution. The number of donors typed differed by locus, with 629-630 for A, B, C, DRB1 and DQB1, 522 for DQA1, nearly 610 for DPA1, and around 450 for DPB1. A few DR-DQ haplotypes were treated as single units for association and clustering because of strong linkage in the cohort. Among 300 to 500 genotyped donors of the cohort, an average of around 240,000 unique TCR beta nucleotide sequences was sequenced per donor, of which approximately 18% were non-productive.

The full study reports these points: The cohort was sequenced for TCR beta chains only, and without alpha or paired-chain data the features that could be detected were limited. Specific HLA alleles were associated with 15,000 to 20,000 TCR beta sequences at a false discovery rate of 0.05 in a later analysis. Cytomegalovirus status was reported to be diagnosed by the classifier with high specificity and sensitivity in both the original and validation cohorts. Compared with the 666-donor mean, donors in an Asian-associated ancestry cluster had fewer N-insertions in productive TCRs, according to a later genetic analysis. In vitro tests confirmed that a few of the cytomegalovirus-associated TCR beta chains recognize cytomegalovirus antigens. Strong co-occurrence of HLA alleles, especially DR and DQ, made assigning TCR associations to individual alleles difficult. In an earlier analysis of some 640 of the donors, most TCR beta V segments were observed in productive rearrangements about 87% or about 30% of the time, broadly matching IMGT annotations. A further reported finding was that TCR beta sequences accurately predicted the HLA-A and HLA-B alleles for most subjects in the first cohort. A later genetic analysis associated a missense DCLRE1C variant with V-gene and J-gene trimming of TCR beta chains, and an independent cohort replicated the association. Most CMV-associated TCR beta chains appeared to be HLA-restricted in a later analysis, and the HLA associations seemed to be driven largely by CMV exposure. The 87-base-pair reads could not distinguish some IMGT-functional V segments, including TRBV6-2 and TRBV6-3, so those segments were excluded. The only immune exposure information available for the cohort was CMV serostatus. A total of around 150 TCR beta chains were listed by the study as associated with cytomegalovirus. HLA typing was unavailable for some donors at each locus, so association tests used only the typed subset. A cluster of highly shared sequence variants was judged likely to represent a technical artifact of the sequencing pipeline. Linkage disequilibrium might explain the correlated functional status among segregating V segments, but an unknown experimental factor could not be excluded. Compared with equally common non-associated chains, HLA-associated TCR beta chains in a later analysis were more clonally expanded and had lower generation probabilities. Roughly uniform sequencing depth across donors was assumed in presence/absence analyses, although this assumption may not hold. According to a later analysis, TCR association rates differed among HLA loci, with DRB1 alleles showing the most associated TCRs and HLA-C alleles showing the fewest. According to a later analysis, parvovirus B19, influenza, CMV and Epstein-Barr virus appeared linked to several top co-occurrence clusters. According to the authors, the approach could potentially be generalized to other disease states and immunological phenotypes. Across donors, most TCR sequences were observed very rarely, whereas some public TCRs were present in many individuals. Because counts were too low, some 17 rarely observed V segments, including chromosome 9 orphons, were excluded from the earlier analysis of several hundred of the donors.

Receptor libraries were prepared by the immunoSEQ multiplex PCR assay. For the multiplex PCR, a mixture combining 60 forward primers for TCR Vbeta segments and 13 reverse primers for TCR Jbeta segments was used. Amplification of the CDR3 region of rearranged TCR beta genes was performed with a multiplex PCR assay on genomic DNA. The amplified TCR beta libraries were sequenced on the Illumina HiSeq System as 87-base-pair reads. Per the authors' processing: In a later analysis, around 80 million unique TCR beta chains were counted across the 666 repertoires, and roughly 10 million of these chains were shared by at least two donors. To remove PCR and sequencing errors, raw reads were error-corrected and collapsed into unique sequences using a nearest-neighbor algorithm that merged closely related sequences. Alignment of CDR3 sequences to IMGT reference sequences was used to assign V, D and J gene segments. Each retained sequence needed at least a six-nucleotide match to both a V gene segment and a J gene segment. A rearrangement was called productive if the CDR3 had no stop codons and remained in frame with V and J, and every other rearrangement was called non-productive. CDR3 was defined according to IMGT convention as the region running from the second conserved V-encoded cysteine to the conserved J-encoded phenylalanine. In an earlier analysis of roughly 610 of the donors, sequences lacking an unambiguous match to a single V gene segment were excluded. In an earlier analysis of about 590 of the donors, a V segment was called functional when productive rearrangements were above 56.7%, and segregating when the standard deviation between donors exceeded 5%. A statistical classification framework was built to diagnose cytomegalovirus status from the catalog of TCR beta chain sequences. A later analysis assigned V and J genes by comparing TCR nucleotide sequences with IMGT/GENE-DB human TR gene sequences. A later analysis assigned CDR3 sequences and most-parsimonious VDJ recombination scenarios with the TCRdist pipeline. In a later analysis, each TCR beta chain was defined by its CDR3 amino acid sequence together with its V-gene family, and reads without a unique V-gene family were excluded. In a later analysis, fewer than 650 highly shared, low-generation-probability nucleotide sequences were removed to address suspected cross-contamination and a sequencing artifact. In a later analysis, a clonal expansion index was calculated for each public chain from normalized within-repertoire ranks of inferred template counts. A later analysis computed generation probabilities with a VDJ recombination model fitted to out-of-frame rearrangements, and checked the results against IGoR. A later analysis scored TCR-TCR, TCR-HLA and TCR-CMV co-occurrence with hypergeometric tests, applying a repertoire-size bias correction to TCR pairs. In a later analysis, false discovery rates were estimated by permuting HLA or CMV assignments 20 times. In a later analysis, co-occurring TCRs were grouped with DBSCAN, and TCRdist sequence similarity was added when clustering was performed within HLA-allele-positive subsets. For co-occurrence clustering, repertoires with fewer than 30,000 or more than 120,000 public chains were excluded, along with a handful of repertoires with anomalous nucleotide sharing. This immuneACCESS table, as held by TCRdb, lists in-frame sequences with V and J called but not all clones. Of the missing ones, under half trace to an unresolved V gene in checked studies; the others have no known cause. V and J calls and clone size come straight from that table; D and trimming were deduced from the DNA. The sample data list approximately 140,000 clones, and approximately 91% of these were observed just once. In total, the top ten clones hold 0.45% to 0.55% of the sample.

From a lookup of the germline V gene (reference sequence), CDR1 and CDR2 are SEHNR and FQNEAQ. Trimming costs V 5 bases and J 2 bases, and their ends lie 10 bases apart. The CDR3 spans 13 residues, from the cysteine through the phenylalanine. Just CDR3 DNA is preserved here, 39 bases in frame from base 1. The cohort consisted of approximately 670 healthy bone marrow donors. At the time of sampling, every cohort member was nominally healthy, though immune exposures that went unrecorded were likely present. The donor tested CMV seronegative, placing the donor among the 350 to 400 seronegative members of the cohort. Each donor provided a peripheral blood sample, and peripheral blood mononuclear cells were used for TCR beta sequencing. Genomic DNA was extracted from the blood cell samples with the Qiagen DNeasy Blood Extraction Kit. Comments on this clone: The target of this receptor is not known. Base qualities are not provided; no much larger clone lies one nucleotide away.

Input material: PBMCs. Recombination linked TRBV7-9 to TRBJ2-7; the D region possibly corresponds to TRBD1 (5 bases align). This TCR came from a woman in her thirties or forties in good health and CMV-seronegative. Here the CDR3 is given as CASSLQGTYEQYF. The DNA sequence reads TGTGCCAGCAGCCTCCAGGGTACCTACGAGCAGTACTTC.